The clone carrying this T cell receptor beta chain was seen many times. The target antigen is unknown. The CDR3 is made up of 16 amino acids. CDR1 is MNHNS, CDR2 SASEGT, per germline. V dropped 4 bases and J dropped 7 bases, with 20 bases sitting between them. The sample originates from a study of regulatory T cells in long-lasting Graves disease. The study's findings and limits: The researchers studied only peripheral blood, not thyroid tissue.

Sequencing libraries for TCR beta were prepared with iRepertoire HTBI primers and Arm-PCR of CDR3 regions. TCRdb analysed the multiplex PCR reads with MiXCR anew, one entry per CDR3 protein. The profile shows 550,000 to 650,000 distinct CDR3 sequences, 15% to 20% of them singletons. Noted time point: newly diagnosed GD, antithyroid drugs for less than 3 months. PBMC-derived RNA was used for the TCR library. A further study also used this sample, focusing on T cells in Graves' hyperthyroidism and ophthalmopathy. This second study says: Uncontrolled infections, other autoimmune diseases, pregnancy or lactation led to exclusion of patients.

This TCR derives from a young man with Graves disease. This material consisted of peripheral blood mononuclear cells (PBMCs), taken at new diagnosis, from a patient treated with antithyroid drugs. The chain employs TRBV6-1 and TRBJ2-1; TRBD1 or TRBD2 may be the D gene (5 bases each). The DNA of the CDR3 is TGTGCCAGCAGTGCCCGGGACCTAGCCGCGGTGAATGAGCAGTTCTTC. Protein: CASSARDLAAVNEQFF.